The clone carrying this T cell receptor beta chain was detected a few times. This sample was taken from a study of patients and donors after allogeneic stem cell transplantation. Germline loops: CDR1 LNHDA, CDR2 SQIVND (reference sequence). After removal of 6 bases from V and 3 bases from J, the junction contained 6 bases not matched to a gene. This CDR3 spans 14 amino acids. TCRdb re-called the RT-PCR reads through MiXCR, storing one row per CDR3 protein. Among 200,000 to 250,000 distinct CDR3 sequences listed, 14% were seen once. Material: blood, either unsorted or a sorted T cell fraction (not recorded which). The TCR was taken from a human donor who was either an allogeneic HSCT recipient or a stem cell or donor lymphocyte infusion donor (not recorded which). It is not recorded whose cells these are; they may come from a transplant donor. The J gene is TRBJ1-2, the V gene TRBV19, with 8 bases fitting TRBD1. The CDR3 sequence: CASRATGVDYGYTF. In DNA, the CDR3 is TGTGCCAGTAGGGCGACAGGGGTGGACTATGGCTACACCTTC.